These 10 T cell receptor beta chains came from one sample sequenced in a study of shared clonotypes between healthy human individuals. The naive CD8 population came from CD45RO-negative cells selected for CCR7, without terminally differentiated effector memory CD45RA+ cells. Measured with immunoSEQ multiplex PCR; TCRdb has only the in-frame clones, and not every one. The table shows roughly 2.1 million clones, with 85% to 95% occurring only once. What was sequenced was naive CD8+ T cells from PBMCs. Receptors originate from a man between 18 and 35 years old in good health. Some clones in this sample may be carry-over from other donors' samples.

J is TRBJ2-1 and V is TRBV29-1; no clear D. Germline V gene sequence: CDR1 SQVTM, CDR2 ANQGSEA. The CDR3 consists of 10 residues. The V gene lost 5 bases and the J gene lost 9 bases, with 8 bases spanning the gap. CDR3 amino acids: CSVRVGEQFF. CDR3 bases: TGCAGCGTTAGAGTAGGTGAGCAGTTCTTC.

The CDR3 spells CASSWAGGDQPQHF. As DNA, the CDR3 is TGTGCCAGCAGTTGGGCCGGCGGGGATCAGCCCCAGCATTTT. V is TRBV27 and J is TRBJ1-5, with D hard to call. V was shortened by 4 bases and J by 5 bases, with 12 bases between the two germline ends. The CDR3 runs 14 residues. From germline, CDR1 is MNHEY and CDR2 SMNVEV (reference sequence).

CDR3 nucleotide sequence: TGTGCCAGTAGTATATCGAGCGGGAAGAACACCGGGGAGCTGTTTTTT. This gives the protein CASSISSGKNTGELFF. The gene calls are TRBV19 and TRBJ2-2, with 7 bases lining up with TRBD2. The germline V gene has CDR1 LNHDA and CDR2 SQIVND (reference sequence). Losses at the gene ends were 2 bases for V and 1 base for J; bases not matched to a gene: 4. The CDR3 consists of 16 residues.

The chain uses TRBV9 and TRBJ2-3, with TRBD2 as a possible D gene (5 bases). Looked up from germline, CDR1 is SGDLS and CDR2 is YYNGEE. There are 18 residues in the CDR3. V shed 2 bases and J shed 1 base, with 20 bases lying between them. The CDR3 DNA is TGTGCCAGCAGCGTTATCGGCCGGGCCGACGGGGGCACAGATACGCAGTATTTT. Protein product: CASSVIGRADGGTDTQYF.

The chain joins TRBV7-9 to TRBJ2-3, with TRBD1 matching 10 bases. Germline values: CDR1 SEHNR, CDR2 FQNEAQ (reference sequence). Losses at the gene ends were 5 bases for V and 3 bases for J; bases not matched to a gene: 8. The CDR3 is 16 amino acids. CDR3 DNA: TGTGCCAGCAGCCAAGGCAGGGACAGGGGAACAGATACGCAGTATTTT. Protein product: CASSQGRDRGTDTQYF.

The sample holds one count of this clone. The rearrangement uses TRBV27 and TRBJ2-3; D might be TRBD1 (6 bases). The CDR3 spans 16 residues. Germline V lookup: CDR1 MNHEY, CDR2 SMNVEV (reference sequence). The V end was cut by 3 bases, the J end by 1 base, with 14 bases between. The CDR3 region has the DNA TGTGCCAGCAGTTTTGTAGGTCAGGGGCGCACAGATACGCAGTATTTT. Its protein product is CASSFVGQGRTDTQYF.

The chain couples TRBV6-5 to TRBJ2-2; no clear D gene. Trimming pared 9 bases from V and 0 bases from J, leaving 14 bases between. Per the germline V gene, CDR1 is MNHEY and CDR2 is SVGAGI. CDR3 length equals 15 residues. The CDR3 DNA is TGTGCCAGTAGATCGACGGAGACGAACACCGGGGAGCTGTTTTTT. Its protein product is CASRSTETNTGELFF.

The gene calls are TRBV10-3 and TRBJ2-5, with 13 bases identical to TRBD2. The J segment lost 5 bases and the V segment lost 3 bases, leaving 18 bases of the junction unmatched. CDR3 length equals 20 residues. The V gene's germline CDR1 is ENHRY and CDR2 SYGVKD. CDR3 loop: CAISDNPGEGLAGARETQYF. Here the CDR3 DNA reads TGTGCCATCAGTGACAACCCCGGGGAAGGACTAGCGGGAGCCCGGGAGACCCAGTACTTC.

As for this clone: Mismatch with germline at one junction end may stem from a read error. V usage is TRBV6-5 and J usage is TRBJ1-2, with TRBD1 as a possible D gene (6 bases). Per germline, CDR1 MNHEY and CDR2 SVGAGI. The CDR3 consists of 13 residues. The DNA of the CDR3 is TGTGCCAGCAGCTACTCGTCGGGGGGGGCGCGCACCTTC. Protein sequence: CASSYSSGGARTF.

Only a few counts were recorded for this clone. The sample carries other DNA sequences with the same CDR3. This sequence joins TRBV7-9 and TRBJ2-3, with no clear D. The CDR3 spans 12 residues. Trimming removed 3 bases from V and 6 bases from J, with 7 bases in between. CDR1 is SEHNR and CDR2 is FQNEAQ in the germline V gene (reference sequence). The CDR3 DNA reads TGTGCCAGCAGCTTCCCCGGGGATACGCAGTATTTT. Its translation: CASSFPGDTQYF.